This T cell receptor beta chain comes out of a study of beta chain features in type 1 diabetes (dated by TCRdb to the late 2010s). For the study in its entirety: Mean age, gender distribution, total cell number and subset yield did not differ between patients and healthy donors. A total of about 100 million sorted cells were examined across all samples, and RNA yield correlated strongly with the number of cells per subset. In the study, recently diagnosed type 1 diabetes patients and matched healthy donors were compared on the TCRB repertoires of their sorted circulating CD4+ T cell subsets. Whereas all 30 or so donors provided naive and central memory subsets, regulatory and stem cell-like memory subsets were isolated from just 8 patients and roughly 8 healthy donors. General findings and caveats noted by the study authors: At VDJ recombination sites, patients with type 1 diabetes made fewer insertions and deleted more nucleotides, a pattern implying thymic rearrangement abnormalities. Because cDNA rather than genomic DNA was sequenced, highly expressing activated cells could have been over-represented, although no difference in activation and CD3 levels was found between groups. Naive, central memory and regulatory TCRB repertoires appeared to be more similar among patients than among healthy donors. In all four CD4+ subsets, TCRB CDR3 length was moderately but significantly shorter in type 1 diabetes patients. Shorter templates might be favored by PCR, yet because patient and control samples were amplified and corrected together, any such skew would affect both groups equally. Because the HLA sub-analyses included only small numbers of individuals, any influence of HLA type on TCRB rearrangement was left unresolved.

All of the isolated RNA was reverse transcribed with the High Capacity cDNA Reverse Transcription Kit, so expressed TCRB transcripts were sequenced. Naive, central memory and regulatory T cell samples underwent deep immunoSEQ sequencing, averaging around 4 million total reads per sample. Sorted cells were lysed in RLT buffer and RNA was extracted with DNase-treated RNeasy Micro or Mini kits, depending on cell number. To prevent cross-contamination, every cell subset was processed on its own, while patient and healthy donor samples were processed together. The immunoSEQ multiplex PCR was used to amplify TCRB sequences from cDNA, yielding 87-bp fragments that span the CDR3 region. Amplicons were sequenced on the Illumina HiSeq platform. On the study's bioinformatics: Synthetic template baselines were used to correct PCR bias computationally, reads within Hamming distance 2 were collapsed together, and singletons that could not be merged were discarded. Reads were aligned against IMGT to assign V, D and J genes, CDR3 length and insertions or deletions at six rearrangement sites. Within each subset, clonotype counts were normalized to the number of sorted cells before true diversity and Gini coefficients were calculated with the tcR R package. The overlap coefficient, calculated on TCRB nucleotide sequences, was used to quantify repertoire sharing. Out-of-frame TCRB sequences from naive cells were analyzed to stand in for the pre-selection repertoire. TCRdb holds this immuneACCESS table with in-frame rearrangements only. Some clones are missing; in checked studies, unresolved V genes explain under half, and the rest has no known cause. The V and J calls and clone size are taken from that table; D and trimming were inferred from the DNA. The sample table shows hundreds of thousands of clones, and 10% to 15% are seen once. The ten biggest clones cover less than 0.02% of the sample.

In this sample, this clone turned up a few times. The target of this receptor is not known. No much larger clone exists at a distance of one base, and base qualities are not known. From each donor, a single peripheral blood sample of about 120 mL on average was drawn into heparinised tubes. Using a panel that included CD45RO, CCR7, CD25, CD127, CD95 and CD27, naive, central memory, regulatory and stem cell-like memory CD4+ T cells were sorted on a BD FACSAria II. A purity above 98% was achieved for all sorted populations. Right away, PBMCs were isolated by Lymphoprep density gradient centrifugation and were stained directly, with no culture step. Samples were stained and sorted in pairs, with one healthy donor and one patient per experiment, so that batch effects were minimized. Including cysteine and phenylalanine, the CDR3 has 13 amino acids. CDR3 DNA only is kept here, 39 bases in frame from base 1. Germline trimming amounts to 4 bases on V and 5 bases on J, with 3 as the count of junction bases outside the gene matches. The germline V gene yields ENHRY for CDR1 and SYGVKD for CDR2.

Source material: naive CD4+ T cells from blood. The intended sense of this specimen's cell subset or site label: true naive CD4+ T cells. This TCR was sampled from a man between 18 and 35 years old in good health. The rearranged chain carries TRBV10-3 and TRBJ1-2, with TRBD1 matching 8 junction bases. The base sequence is TGTGCCATCAGTGCGGGACAGGATTATGGCTACACCTTC. This codes for CAISAGQDYGYTF.